This T cell receptor (beta chain) was captured by sequencing in a study of T cells in women clearing cervical HPV infection. Study-level information: Controls were women whose single incident HPV16 infection cleared within 12 months without precancer or cancer. Case blood was drawn a median around 140 days after lesion detection.

Using immunoSEQ multiplex PCR, the repertoire was profiled, and TCRdb retains in-frame clones only, with some absent. The sample has more than 20,000 clones, and its top ten clones hold around 3.3%. All donors had a single incident cervical HPV16 infection, not prevalent. HPV was found by MY09/MY11 PCR and dot-blot genotyping. Germline assignment: CDR1 DFQATT and CDR2 SNEGSKA (reference sequence). The CDR3 consists of 17 residues. Trimming took 3 bases from V and 6 from J; bases not matched to a gene: 17. Points on this clone: The read falls 3 residues short of the CDR3 end, and the missing part is taken from the germline J gene.

Sequencing input: blood buffy coat. The clonotype originates from a woman aged 18 to 69 with a cervical HPV16 infection that either progressed to CIN3+ or cleared (not recorded which). This chain links TRBV20-1 with TRBJ1-5, with TRBD1 identical over 7 bases. The CDR3 sequence is CSASGGIGTGVVQPQHF. Partial CDR3 DNA: TGCAGTGCTAGTGGGGGGATCGGAACAGGGGTTGTTCAGCCC.